Listed below are T cell receptor beta chains from one sample, sequenced in a study of vaccination effects on CD4 cells after COVID-19. These receptors have no identified antigens. Sequencing was performed with immunoSEQ multiplex PCR; in TCRdb, only in-frame clones are kept and a portion is missing. The table lists tens of thousands of clones, approximately 73% of them singletons, with about 2.5% in the top ten. The source material was CD4+ T cells from PBMCs cultured without peptide, sampled after COVID-19 vaccination. The receptors were gathered from a human donor who received a COVID-19 vaccine. The CDR3 runs from the conserved cysteine through the conserved F or W. D genes are given only for firm matches. Clone sizes are given selectively: once, few, many, or a class where the clone is expanded.

J gene: TRBJ2-4
clone size: .
V gene: TRBV7-2
D gene: .
CDR3 DNA: TGTGCCAGCAGCCTTCGACAGACCCTAGCCAAAAACATTCAGTACTTC
CDR3 protein: CASSLRQTLAKNIQYF

J gene: TRBJ1-1
clone size: once
V gene: TRBV5-8
D gene: .
CDR3 DNA: TGTGCCAGCCCCACCTATCCACGGACGGTGAACACTGAAGCTTTCTTT
CDR3 protein: CASPTYPRTVNTEAFF

J gene: TRBJ2-3
clone size: .
V gene: TRBV5-1
D gene: TRBD1
CDR3 DNA: TGCGCCAGCAGCCTAGGGACAGGGGTGATCACAGATACGCAGTATTTT
CDR3 protein: CASSLGTGVITDTQYF

J gene: TRBJ2-5
clone size: once
V gene: TRBV24-1
D gene: .
CDR3 DNA: TGTGCCACCAGTGACCCAGGACGGAACCAAGAGACCCAGTACTTC
CDR3 protein: CATSDPGRNQETQYF

J gene: TRBJ2-1
clone size: few
V gene: TRBV5-6
D gene: .
CDR3 DNA: TGTGCCAGCAGCTTGACAGATAGCTCCTACAATGAGCAGTTCTTC
CDR3 protein: CASSLTDSSYNEQFF

J gene: TRBJ2-2
clone size: .
V gene: TRBV18
D gene: .
CDR3 DNA: TGTGCCAGCTCGCCAACCGTTGGGTGGAAACCCGGGGAGCTGTTTTTT
CDR3 protein: CASSPTVGWKPGELFF

J gene: TRBJ1-2
clone size: .
V gene: TRBV7-2
D gene: .
CDR3 DNA: TGTGCCAGCAGCTCCTCGGCCCCAGGGTATTATGGCTACACCTTC
CDR3 protein: CASSSSAPGYYGYTF

J gene: TRBJ1-2
clone size: few
V gene: TRBV19
D gene: TRBD1
CDR3 DNA: TGTGCCAGTAGACCACCGGGACAGAATGGCTACACCTTC
CDR3 protein: CASRPPGQNGYTF

J gene: TRBJ2-1
clone size: .
V gene: TRBV25-1
D gene: TRBD2
CDR3 DNA: TGTGCCAGCAGTGAATACGTCGGGGGGAGCTCCTACAATGAGCAGTTCTTC
CDR3 protein: CASSEYVGGSSYNEQFF

J gene: TRBJ2-5
clone size: .
V gene: TRBV5-1
D gene: .
CDR3 DNA: TGCGCCAGCAGCGGCTACCAAGAGACCCAGTACTTC
CDR3 protein: CASSGYQETQYF

J gene: TRBJ2-3
clone size: few
V gene: TRBV30
D gene: TRBD1
CDR3 DNA: TGTGCCTGGAGTGTAGGACAGGGCACAGATACGCAGTATTTT
CDR3 protein: CAWSVGQGTDTQYF

J gene: TRBJ1-1
clone size: .
V gene: TRBV11-2
D gene: .
CDR3 DNA: TGTGCCAGCAGCTTAGCATTATTTCGGACTGAAGCTTTCTTT
CDR3 protein: CASSLALFRTEAFF

J gene: TRBJ1-2
clone size: few
V gene: TRBV7-3
D gene: TRBD1
CDR3 DNA: TGTGCCAGCAGCCCCCAGGGGGACTATGGCTACACCTTC
CDR3 protein: CASSPQGDYGYTF

J gene: TRBJ2-5
clone size: .
V gene: TRBV19
D gene: .
CDR3 DNA: TGTGCCAGTAGTGCTCGACAGGTTGGGACCCAGTACTTC
CDR3 protein: CASSARQVGTQYF

J gene: TRBJ2-1
clone size: few
V gene: TRBV4-1
D gene: .
CDR3 DNA: TGCGCCAGCAGCCAAGTTAACGGGTATGAGCAGTTCTTC
CDR3 protein: CASSQVNGYEQFF

J gene: TRBJ1-5
clone size: .
V gene: TRBV5-5
D gene: .
CDR3 DNA: TGTGCCAGCAGCCCCCCGGGGGGTAGCAATCAGCCCCAGCATTTT
CDR3 protein: CASSPPGGSNQPQHF

J gene: TRBJ1-1
clone size: .
V gene: TRBV5-1
D gene: .
CDR3 DNA: TGCGCCAGCAGCAGTCAGGGGAGGACAAGTAGTCCGCAGGCTTTCTTT
CDR3 protein: CASSSQGRTSSPQAFF

J gene: TRBJ2-5
clone size: .
V gene: TRBV4-1
D gene: TRBD1
CDR3 DNA: TGCGCCAGCAGCCAAGGGGACAGCCAAGAGACCCAGTACTTC
CDR3 protein: CASSQGDSQETQYF

J gene: TRBJ2-5
clone size: .
V gene: TRBV10-1
D gene: TRBD1
CDR3 DNA: TGCGCCAGCAGTGAGTTCGGACAGGGGACGCAAGAGACCCAGTACTTC
CDR3 protein: CASSEFGQGTQETQYF

J gene: TRBJ1-3
clone size: .
V gene: TRBV9
D gene: .
CDR3 DNA: TGTGCCAGCAGCGCCGGTCAGGGGTACTCTGGAAACACCATATATTTT
CDR3 protein: CASSAGQGYSGNTIYF

J gene: TRBJ1-6
clone size: .
V gene: TRBV30
D gene: .
CDR3 DNA: TGTGCCTTTACTGGGCAGGCAACATATAATTCACCCCTCCACTTT
CDR3 protein: CAFTGQATYNSPLHF

J gene: TRBJ1-3
clone size: .
V gene: TRBV18
D gene: .
CDR3 DNA: TGTGCCAGCTCACCCGGGGGAGTCGGCTCTGGAAACACCATATATTTT
CDR3 protein: CASSPGGVGSGNTIYF

J gene: TRBJ1-2
clone size: .
V gene: TRBV6-1
D gene: .
CDR3 DNA: TGTGCCAGCAGTGAAGGTGGCCCTTATGGCTACACCTTC
CDR3 protein: CASSEGGPYGYTF

J gene: TRBJ1-1
clone size: .
V gene: TRBV6-5
D gene: TRBD1
CDR3 DNA: TGTGCCAGCATCAGAGGGGGGACAGGGGGGACTGAAGCTTTCTTT
CDR3 protein: CASIRGGTGGTEAFF

J gene: TRBJ1-3
clone size: .
V gene: TRBV9
D gene: .
CDR3 DNA: TGTGCCAGCAGCGTACTGGACAGCGGAAACACCATATATTTT
CDR3 protein: CASSVLDSGNTIYF

J gene: TRBJ1-5
clone size: .
V gene: TRBV19
D gene: TRBD1
CDR3 DNA: TGTGCCAGTAGAAACCGGGACAGGTCCTTCTTATTAAATCAGCCCCAGCATTTT
CDR3 protein: CASRNRDRSFLLNQPQHF

J gene: TRBJ2-3
clone size: .
V gene: TRBV9
D gene: TRBD2
CDR3 DNA: TGTGCCAGCAGCATTCGCCCTCTAGCGGGGGGGCCGGAAGATACGCAGTATTTT
CDR3 protein: CASSIRPLAGGPEDTQYF

J gene: TRBJ2-5
clone size: .
V gene: TRBV5-1
D gene: TRBD2
CDR3 DNA: TGCGCCAGCAGCTTTCTTGCGGGGGGGCCTGGAGAGACCCAGTACTTC
CDR3 protein: CASSFLAGGPGETQYF

J gene: TRBJ1-3
clone size: .
V gene: TRBV2
D gene: .
CDR3 DNA: TGTGCCAGCAGTGTGGAGGGTAGCGGAAACACCATATATTTT
CDR3 protein: CASSVEGSGNTIYF

J gene: TRBJ2-3
clone size: .
V gene: TRBV10-3
D gene: .
CDR3 DNA: TGTGCCATCAGTGAGTCGCTCAGTCAAGCTACGCAGTATTTT
CDR3 protein: CAISESLSQATQYF

J gene: TRBJ2-5
clone size: .
V gene: TRBV19
D gene: TRBD1
CDR3 DNA: TGTGCCAGTAGTATGACAGGGGAGGAGACCCAGTACTTC
CDR3 protein: CASSMTGEETQYF

J gene: TRBJ1-6
clone size: .
V gene: TRBV12-5
D gene: TRBD1
CDR3 DNA: TGTGCTAGTGGTTTTCAATTGGGACAGGGAGATTCACCCCTCCACTTT
CDR3 protein: CASGFQLGQGDSPLHF

J gene: TRBJ1-2
clone size: .
V gene: TRBV6-1
D gene: TRBD1
CDR3 DNA: TGTGCCAGCAGTGACGGGGACAGGGTGTTACTTGGCTACACCTTC
CDR3 protein: CASSDGDRVLLGYTF

J gene: TRBJ2-3
clone size: .
V gene: TRBV24-1
D gene: .
CDR3 DNA: TGTGCCACCAGTGATCCCGGGCGCGTCTCAGATACGCAGTATTTT
CDR3 protein: CATSDPGRVSDTQYF

J gene: TRBJ1-5
clone size: few
V gene: TRBV7-9
D gene: TRBD1
CDR3 DNA: TGTGCCAGCAGCTCAGGGGGCTCGGGCAATCAGCCCCAGCATTTT
CDR3 protein: CASSSGGSGNQPQHF